The next 12 T cell receptor beta chains were all read from a single sample in a study of T cell clonality in common variable immunodeficiency. This table comes from immunoSEQ multiplex PCR, and its TCRdb copy is limited to in-frame clones, with some not included. The profile covers approximately 52,000 clones, none occurring a single time. Source material: peripheral blood mononuclear cells. The receptors come from a person aged 18-70 years in good health.

Of note for this clone: Coverage ceases 3 residues before the CDR3 finishes, and the germline J gene fills in the end. This rearrangement joins TRBV5-1 to TRBJ2-7; TRBD2 is a possible D gene (7 bases). V was cut by 4 bases and J by 6 bases, with 17 bases left in between. The V gene's germline CDR1 is SGHRS and CDR2 YFSETQ. The CDR3 totals 14 residues. Partial CDR3 DNA: TGCGCCAGCAGCCCCCCGGGGGGACATTCCGAG. This translates into CASSPPGGHSE. The full CDR3 protein reads CASSPPGGHSEQYF. Full variable domain (remainder filled in from reference TRBV5-1 and TRBJ2-7): KAGVTQTPRYLIKTRGQQVTLSCSPISGHRSVSWYQQTPGQGLQFLFEYFSETQRNKGNFPGRFSGRQFSNSRSEMNVSTLELGDSALYLCASSPPGGHSEQYFGPGTRLTVT.

There are many counts of this clone. The DNA ends 3 residues before the CDR3 does, and the rest of the CDR3 is filled in from the germline J gene. The V and J genes are TRBV5-4 and TRBJ1-1; 7 positions match TRBD1. The J segment lost 0 bases and the V segment lost 3 bases, leaving 5 bases of the junction unmatched. Germline V gene data show CDR1 as SGHNT and CDR2 as YYREEE (reference sequence). This CDR3 is 15 amino acids long. Here the CDR3 reads CASSSPGQMNTEAFF. The CDR3 bases that were read are TGTGCCAGCAGCTCTCCGGGACAGATGAACACTGAA.

This clone was counted ten times or more. The CDR3 end is not reached by the read, which stops 3 residues before it; the germline J gene fills it in. This rearrangement joins TRBV7-2 to TRBJ1-2; 10 bases are a match to TRBD1. The germline CDR1 and CDR2 sequences are SGHTA and FQGNSA. V was clipped by 5 bases and J by 0 bases; unmatched bases: 3. The CDR3 is 15 residues long. This CDR3 reads CASSRDRGANYGYTF. The CDR3 DNA, read in part, is TGTGCCAGCAGCAGGGACAGGGGAGCTAACTATGGC.

In this sample, this clone turned up many times. The DNA ends 3 residues before the CDR3 does, and the rest of the CDR3 is filled in from the germline J gene. The chain is built from TRBV4-2 and TRBJ2-7; D perhaps matches TRBD1 (6 bases). This CDR3 has 15 residues. The germline V and J ends were trimmed by 2 bases and 4 bases, with 15 bases remaining between them. Germline assignment: CDR1 LGHNA and CDR2 YNFKEQ. CDR3 DNA (partial): TGTGCCAGCAGCCAAAACCCTAGAGGGGGATACGAG. This gives the protein CASSQNPRGGYE. The entire CDR3 sequence reads CASSQNPRGGYEQYF.

As for this clone: The read is 3 residues too short to cover the CDR3 end, so that end is filled in from the germline J gene. The chain has TRBV30 and TRBJ2-3; TRBD1 matches at 9 bases. Germline loops: CDR1 GTSNPN, CDR2 SVGIG (reference sequence). The CDR3 runs to 14 residues. The CDR3 spells CAWSSGQGIQPQYF. CDR3 DNA (partial): TGTGCCTGGAGTAGCGGACAGGGGATTCAGCCG.

This clone was counted many times. The read finishes 3 residues shy of the CDR3 end, and the germline J gene is used to complete it. The chain is built from TRBV6-2 or TRBV6-3 and TRBJ2-3, with 7 bases fitting TRBD2. J was trimmed by 6 bases and V by 5 bases; bases with no gene match: 11. Germline V gives CDR1 MNHEY, CDR2 SVGEGT. The CDR3 is 15 residues long. CDR3 loop: CASSPYGGSADTQYF. CDR3 bases read: TGTGCCAGCAGTCCTTACGGCGGGAGTGCTGATACG.

This clone was detected ten times or more. The read terminates 3 residues ahead of where the CDR3 ends, so the germline J gene completes it. The V and J genes are TRBV7-2 and TRBJ2-5; D is perhaps TRBD1 (5 bases). V lost 3 bases and J 2 bases, leaving 7 bases between the germline ends. CDR3 length: 13 residues. From germline, CDR1 is SGHTA and CDR2 FQGNSA. The chain's CDR3 is CASSFNRQETQYF. Incomplete CDR3 DNA: TGTGCCAGCAGCTTTAACAGGCAAGAGACC.

This clone occurred many times. The CDR3 end is not reached by the read, which stops 3 residues before it; the germline J gene fills it in. This sequence joins TRBV28 and TRBJ2-3, with TRBD2 matching 7 bases. Germline V lookup: CDR1 MDHEN, CDR2 SYDVKM. The CDR3 spans 14 residues. Unmatched junction bases numbered 6, after V lost 6 bases and J lost 3 bases. This CDR3 is CASRLGRETDTQYF. The sequenced part of the CDR3 DNA is TGTGCCAGCAGGCTCGGGCGGGAGACAGATACG.

This clone was detected many times. The read ends 3 residues before the CDR3 terminus; that terminus is restored from the germline J gene. The J gene is TRBJ2-7, the V gene TRBV18, with 7 nucleotides matching TRBD2. This CDR3 is built from 16 residues. J was trimmed by 3 bases and V by 3 bases; bases with no gene match: 11. Germline V gene sequence: CDR1 KGHSH, CDR2 LQKENI. The CDR3 DNA, read in part, is TGTGCCAGCTCACCGGGCGGGACTACCCTATTCTACGAG. Amino acid sequence: CASSPGGTTLFYE. The whole CDR3 protein is CASSPGGTTLFYEQYF.

This clone occurred many times. The CDR3 end lies 3 residues beyond the end of the read and is filled in from the germline J gene. The V and J genes are TRBV2 and TRBJ2-1; 14 bases are a match to TRBD2. Trimming took 5 bases from V and 0 from J; bases not matched to a gene: 3. Germline loops: CDR1 SNHLY, CDR2 FYNNEI. CDR3 size: 17 residues. The CDR3 reads CASSPGLAGDSYNEQFF. Incomplete CDR3 DNA: TGTGCCAGCAGTCCGGGACTAGCGGGAGACTCCTACAATGAG.

This clone was observed many times. The CDR3 goes on 3 residues after the read ends, and that part is filled in from the germline J gene. The V call is TRBV30, the J call TRBJ2-1; 10 bases fit TRBD1. Germline lookup yields CDR1 GTSNPN and CDR2 SVGIG (reference sequence). CDR3 size: 15 residues. J gave up 8 bases and V 0 bases, and 7 bases lay outside the gene matches. CDR3 amino acids: CAWSVLDGTGDEQFF. CDR3 bases read: TGTGCCTGGAGTGTACTTGACGGGACAGGGGATGAG.

In this sample, this clone turned up many times. The CDR3 end lies 3 residues beyond the end of the read and is filled in from the germline J gene. The chain combines TRBV6-2 or TRBV6-3 with TRBJ1-1; D possibly corresponds to TRBD1 (6 bases). The V end was cut by 5 bases, the J end by 5 bases, with 18 bases between. Germline V gives CDR1 MNHEY, CDR2 SVGEGT. This CDR3 region has 15 residues. Here the CDR3 reads CASSQQEQGRTEAFF. The DNA read from the CDR3 is TGTGCCAGCAGTCAACAAGAACAGGGTCGGACTGAA.